The 26 T cell receptor beta chains given below trace back to one sample, sequenced in a study of T cell responses to AZD1222 COVID-19 vaccine (dated by TCRdb to the early 2020s). What this sample's time point label stands for: about 28 days (+/-7) after the second vaccine dose. The method behind the library was the immunoSEQ multiplex PCR assay. The table comes from immuneACCESS by way of TCRdb, which keeps in-frame sequences with V and J called. Part of the clones is missing from these tables; in studies checked, under half for an unresolved V gene and the rest for unknown reasons. The sample table contains about 54,000 clones; only one count was recorded for roughly 90% of them. The top ten hold 6.9% of the sample. Source: peripheral blood, taken 28 days after the second AZD1222 dose. The receptors here all came from an adult who received the AZD1222 COVID-19 vaccine.

The V gene is TRBV7-9, the J gene TRBJ2-5; no definite D call. The CDR3 extends over 11 amino acids. Germline V gene sequence: CDR1 SEHNR, CDR2 FQNEAQ (reference sequence). V was pared by 6 bases and J by 2 bases, with 4 bases between. CDR3 residues: CASSLQETQYF. In DNA form, the CDR3 reads TGTGCCAGCAGTCTACAAGAGACCCAGTACTTC.

The chain uses TRBV7-2 and TRBJ2-5; tentative D call: TRBD1 (5 bases). Germline lookup yields CDR1 SGHTA and CDR2 FQGNSA. The CDR3 extends over 14 amino acids. Trimming pared 3 bases from V and 5 bases from J, leaving 13 bases between. CDR3 in amino acids: CASSFGRERETQYF. The CDR3 DNA follows: TGTGCCAGCAGCTTCGGCAGGGAACGGGAGACCCAGTACTTC. Complete variable domain (other parts from reference TRBV7-2 and TRBJ2-5): GAGVSQSPSNKVTEKGKDVELRCDPISGHTALYWYRQSLGQGLEFLIYFQGNSAPDKSGLPSDRFSAERTGGSVSTLTIQRTQQEDSAVYLCASSFGRERETQYFGPGTRLLVL.

In its sample, this clone ranks as medium-sized. This chain links TRBV12-3 or TRBV12-4 with TRBJ1-6, with no clear D. The CDR3 consists of 12 residues. V dropped 8 bases and J dropped 7 bases, with 9 bases sitting between them. The CDR3 nucleotides read TGTGCCAGCGGGCACATGAATTCACCCCTCCACTTT. Encoded protein: CASGHMNSPLHF.

There are a few counts of this clone. The V and J genes are TRBV5-1 and TRBJ1-4, with D unclear. The germline V gene has CDR1 SGHRS and CDR2 YFSETQ. Trimming pared 5 bases from V and 0 bases from J, leaving 8 bases between. This CDR3 contains 14 residues. Here the CDR3 DNA reads TGCGCCAGCAGTGAGGGTTCAACTAATGAAAAACTGTTTTTT. Amino acids: CASSEGSTNEKLFF.

Concerning this clone: This CDR3 fails to terminate in the conserved phenylalanine or tryptophan, so it likely reflects a read error. Because the CDR3's place on the DNA is in doubt, the DNA is left out and the CDR3 is given as listed by TCRdb. CDR3 sequence: CASSYPSDILNL. This chain joins TRBV6-2 or TRBV6-3 and TRBJ2-7; the tabulated D call, TRBD1, remains unverified against the DNA. The germline gives CDR1 MNHEY, CDR2 SVGEGT. The CDR3 region is 12 residues in length, termini included.

The chain carries TRBV7-9 and TRBJ2-1, with 11 bases fitting TRBD2. The CDR3 has 16 amino acids. The J segment lost 4 bases and the V segment lost 1 base, leaving 3 bases of the junction unmatched. CDR1 SEHNR and CDR2 FQNEAQ come from the germline V gene (reference sequence). DNA of the CDR3: TGTGCCAGCAGCTTAGTAGCGGGGGGGAATTACAATGAGCAGTTCTTC. This gives the protein CASSLVAGGNYNEQFF.

The chain joins TRBV5-1 to TRBJ2-5; D may be TRBD2 (5 bases). V was shortened by 4 bases and J by 3 bases, with 13 bases between the two germline ends. This CDR3 has 14 amino acids. Per germline, CDR1 SGHRS and CDR2 YFSETQ. The CDR3 loop is CASSQQAAEETQYF. The DNA for the CDR3 is TGCGCCAGCAGCCAACAAGCGGCGGAAGAGACCCAGTACTTC.

In nucleotides, the CDR3 is TGTGCCAGCCTTTTCGCGAACACCGGGGAGCTGTTTTTT. Its protein is CASLFANTGELFF. This chain connects TRBV28 to TRBJ2-2, with no clear D. This CDR3 spans 13 amino acids. Per germline, CDR1 MDHEN and CDR2 SYDVKM. V was shortened by 8 bases and J by 0 bases, with 7 bases between the two germline ends.

The chain links TRBV2 to TRBJ1-6; D remains unclear. The CDR3 extends over 13 amino acids. Germline CDR1 reads SNHLY; CDR2 reads FYNNEI. The V end lost 7 bases, the J end lost 8 bases, and 12 bases lay between the germline ends. The DNA of the CDR3 is TGTGCCAGCAAAGTCCTATCGTATTCACCCCTCCACTTT. Translating it yields CASKVLSYSPLHF.

This clone was counted a few times. The V call is TRBV19, the J call TRBJ2-7; 7 bases are a match to TRBD2. Germline trimming cut 7 bases from V and 6 bases from J; bases unmatched to any gene: 9. The germline V gene has CDR1 LNHDA and CDR2 SQIVND (reference sequence). The CDR3 loop spans 13 amino acids. CDR3 in amino acids: CASMSSSGGEQYF. The CDR3 region has the DNA TGTGCCAGTATGTCATCGTCGGGGGGCGAGCAGTACTTC.

The rearrangement links TRBV19 to TRBJ2-1; D ambiguous. Germline V CDR1 and CDR2: LNHDA, SQIVND (reference sequence). This CDR3 is built from 11 residues. V lost 9 bases to trimming and J lost 6 bases, with 9 bases between them. For the CDR3, the DNA is TGTGCCAGCCGGGTTCTCAATGAGCAGTTCTTC. Its protein product is CASRVLNEQFF.

This chain connects TRBV5-8 to TRBJ2-1; 9 bases line up with TRBD2. CDR3 size: 15 residues. Per germline, CDR1 SGHTS and CDR2 YDEGEE. The ends lost 1 base at V and 8 bases at J; junction bases unmatched: 7. In DNA, the CDR3 is TGTGCCAGCAGCTTGATGGGACTAGCCTCCCATGAGCAGTTCTTC. Translating it yields CASSLMGLASHEQFF. The variable domain in full, with the rest retrieved from reference TRBV5-8 and TRBJ2-1, is EAGVTQSPTHLIKTRGQQATLRCSPISGHTSVYWYQQALGLGLQFLLWYDEGEERNRGNFPPRFSGRQFPNYSSELNVNALELEDSALYLCASSLMGLASHEQFFGPGTRLTVL.

The chain combines TRBV5-6 with TRBJ2-1, with D perhaps TRBD1 (5 bases). The CDR3 runs to 11 residues. Germline-derived CDR1 and CDR2 are SGHDT and YYEEEE. Trimming pared 4 bases from V and 16 bases from J, leaving 15 bases between. CDR3 nucleotides: TGTGCCAGCAGCCTCGCCAGGGTTGTTTTCTTC. It encodes CASSLARVVFF.

The V gene is TRBV5-1, the J gene TRBJ1-6, with D tentatively TRBD1 (6 bases). The germline V gene has CDR1 SGHRS and CDR2 YFSETQ. This CDR3 comprises 14 residues. V lost 6 bases and J lost 8, with 15 bases in between. CDR3 region: CASKQDSLYSPLHF. In DNA form, the CDR3 reads TGCGCCAGCAAACAGGACAGCCTCTATTCACCCCTCCACTTT. Full variable domain (remainder filled in from reference TRBV5-1 and TRBJ1-6): KAGVTQTPRYLIKTRGQQVTLSCSPISGHRSVSWYQQTPGQGLQFLFEYFSETQRNKGNFPGRFSGRQFSNSRSEMNVSTLELGDSALYLCASKQDSLYSPLHFGNGTRLTVT.

The chain's CDR3 is CASSRQLPYGYTF. CDR3 DNA sequence: TGTGCCAGCAGTCGACAGTTACCCTATGGCTACACCTTC. V gene TRBV28 combines with J gene TRBJ1-2; possibly TRBD1 for D (5 bases). This CDR3 region has 13 residues. Germline CDR1 reads MDHEN; CDR2 reads SYDVKM. With 5 bases removed from V and 4 bases from J, the gap between germline ends came to 11 bases.

The chain links TRBV5-1 to TRBJ1-2; TRBD1 matches 10 bases. The junction had 5 bases not matched to a gene; V was cut back by 0 bases and J by 6 bases. The CDR3 has 15 amino acids. Germline CDR1 SGHRS, CDR2 YFSETQ. The CDR3 reads CASSLGPGQGDGYTF. The CDR3 DNA is TGCGCCAGCAGCTTGGGGCCCGGACAGGGGGATGGCTACACCTTC. Complete variable domain (other parts from reference TRBV5-1 and TRBJ1-2): KAGVTQTPRYLIKTRGQQVTLSCSPISGHRSVSWYQQTPGQGLQFLFEYFSETQRNKGNFPGRFSGRQFSNSRSEMNVSTLELGDSALYLCASSLGPGQGDGYTFGSGTRLTVV.

This chain joins TRBV3-1 (or the pseudogene TRBV3-2) and TRBJ2-7, with 7 nucleotides matching TRBD1. V gave up 3 bases and J gave up 1 base; unmatched junction bases: 6. Germline V CDR1 and CDR2: LGHDT, YNNKEL (reference sequence). The CDR3 has 15 amino acids. CDR3 protein: CASSQYGTESYEQYF. The CDR3 DNA reads as TGTGCCAGCAGCCAGTACGGGACAGAATCCTACGAGCAGTACTTC.

The genes are TRBV18 and TRBJ1-6; D is perhaps TRBD1 (5 bases). CDR1 and CDR2 from the germline V gene are KGHSH and LQKENI. Between the trimmed V and J ends, which lost 5 bases and 0 bases, there was a span of 17 bases. The CDR3 extends over 18 amino acids. The CDR3 DNA is TGTGCCAGCTCAACCGGGACGAAATTGAGCTCCTATAATTCACCCCTCCACTTT. Its protein is CASSTGTKLSSYNSPLHF. The variable domain in full, with the rest retrieved from reference TRBV18 and TRBJ1-6, is NAGVMQNPRHLVRRRGQEARLRCSPMKGHSHVYWYRQLPEEGLKFMVYLQKENIIDESGMPKERFSAEFPKEGPSILRIQQVVRGDSAAYFCASSTGTKLSSYNSPLHFGNGTRLTVT.

The CDR3 protein is CASSLGIIGNTIYF. The DNA for the CDR3 is TGTGCCAGCAGCTTGGGGATTATCGGAAACACCATATATTTT. The J gene is TRBJ1-3, the V gene TRBV5-8; D gene ambiguous. Trimming shortened V by 0 bases and J by 4 bases, and 8 bases separated the two germline ends. Germline V gives CDR1 SGHTS, CDR2 YDEGEE. The CDR3 covers 14 residues.

The chain links TRBV29-1 to TRBJ1-1, with 11 bases aligning to TRBD1. This CDR3 comprises 13 residues. The germline gives CDR1 SQVTM, CDR2 ANQGSEA. V shed 1 base and J 5 bases; nucleotides not matched to a gene: 0. CDR3 sequence reads: CSVEGDRGTEAFF. CDR3 sequence (DNA): TGCAGCGTTGAAGGGGACAGGGGGACTGAAGCTTTCTTT.

Here the CDR3 reads CATSPGQGIGSNQPQHF. In nucleotides, the CDR3 is TGTGCCACCAGCCCGGGACAGGGGATTGGAAGCAATCAGCCCCAGCATTTT. The rearrangement uses TRBV15 and TRBJ1-5; 10 bases are a match to TRBD1. The ends lost 5 bases at V and 1 base at J; junction bases unmatched: 8. CDR1 and CDR2 from the germline V gene are LNHNV and YYDKDF (reference sequence). The CDR3 length is 17 residues.

The chain combines TRBV7-9 with TRBJ1-2; 8 nucleotides match TRBD1. Trimming at V came to 5 bases and at J to 2 bases, leaving 7 bases not matched to a gene. The CDR3 extends over 15 amino acids. Germline V lookup: CDR1 SEHNR, CDR2 FQNEAQ (reference sequence). This CDR3 is CASSPPGQENYGYTF. As DNA, the CDR3 is TGTGCCAGCAGCCCACCGGGACAGGAAAACTATGGCTACACCTTC.

The genes are TRBV27 and TRBJ1-5; 9 nucleotides line up with TRBD1. Trimming removed 5 bases from V and 10 bases from J; junction bases left unmatched: 12. The CDR3 extends over 15 amino acids. In germline, CDR1 is MNHEY, CDR2 SMNVEV (reference sequence). The DNA of the CDR3 is TGTGCCAGCAGTATACAGGGGGCGTTGGGTGCTCCCCAGCATTTT. Translating it yields CASSIQGALGAPQHF.

This clone was detected only once. The genes are TRBV27 and TRBJ2-7, with a possible D match to TRBD2 (7 bases). The CDR3 length is 15 residues. Looked up from germline, CDR1 is MNHEY and CDR2 is SMNVEV (reference sequence). V lost 5 bases to trimming and J lost 7 bases, with 21 bases between them. The CDR3 here is CASSPMGDYQGEQYF. The CDR3 bases are TGTGCCAGCAGTCCAATGGGGGACTACCAGGGGGAGCAGTACTTC.

J is TRBJ2-7 and V is TRBV7-9; D may be TRBD2 (6 bases). The CDR3 contains 15 residues. V was shortened by 4 bases and J by 1 base, with 14 bases between the two germline ends. The germline V gene has CDR1 SEHNR and CDR2 FQNEAQ (reference sequence). This CDR3 is CASSSATGVSYEQYF. In DNA, the CDR3 is TGTGCCAGCAGCTCCGCTACGGGAGTATCCTACGAGCAGTACTTC. Full variable domain (rest looked up from reference TRBV7-9 and TRBJ2-7): DTGVSQNPRHKITKRGQNVTFRCDPISEHNRLYWYRQTLGQGPEFLTYFQNEAQLEKSRLLSDRFSAERPKGSFSTLEIQRTEQGDSAMYLCASSSATGVSYEQYFGPGTRLTVT.

J is TRBJ1-6 and V is TRBV4-1, with a tentative D call TRBD1 (5 bases). V lost 4 bases, J lost 9 bases, and 16 bases lay in between. CDR1 is MGHRA, CDR2 YSYEKL, per germline. CDR3 length: 15 amino acids. DNA for the CDR3: TGCGCCAGCAGCCGGGGAGGGACGGTTTTTTCACCCCTCCACTTT. Translated, it gives CASSRGGTVFSPLHF.